This TCR beta chain is drawn from a study of cytomegalovirus exposure and HLA in healthy donors. Losses at the gene ends were 1 base for V and 2 bases for J; bases not matched to a gene: 3. In germline, CDR1 is SGHRS, CDR2 YFSETQ. The CDR3 is made up of 16 amino acids. With respect to this clone: The antigen remains undetermined.

General study results and limits: The study dropped some indistinguishable V segments, TRBV6-2 and TRBV6-3 among them. The authors enumerated 150 to 200 TCR beta chains as linked to cytomegalovirus. In a later analysis, the majority of CMV-associated beta chains seemingly showed HLA restriction. Most subjects had HLA-A and HLA-B alleles reportedly predicted accurately by TCR beta sequences.

PCR involved 60 Vbeta and 13 Jbeta primers. The data were produced by immunoSEQ multiplex PCR, yet TCRdb's version contains in-frame clones alone and is incomplete. The sample has around 100,000 clones, 84% seen once. Sequencing was carried out using PBMCs. This rearrangement joins TRBV5-1 to TRBJ2-1; 10 bases are a match to TRBD2. The source is a young woman in good health and CMV-seronegative. CDR3: CASSLLLAGAYNEQFF. The CDR3 coding sequence is TGCGCCAGCAGCTTGCTTCTAGCGGGGGCCTACAATGAGCAGTTCTTC.